One sample yielded the 27 T cell receptor beta chains listed below, sequenced in a study of T cell clusters in autoimmune cytopenias. TRB rearrangements were amplified by touch-down multiplex PCR with mixed TRB-A/B primers. TCRdb derives one entry per CDR3 protein from the multiplex PCR reads, leaving out DNA. The sample has over 2,000 distinct CDR3 sequences. TRB amplification used around 0.25 ug of peripheral blood genomic DNA. Sequenced sample: peripheral blood. These receptors came from a human donor with an autoimmune cytopenia or autoimmune hepatitis (not recorded which).

The chain carries TRBV7-2 and TRBJ2-1; TCRdb calls TRBD1, which cannot be checked without DNA. The CDR3 contains 16 residues. Germline CDR1 and CDR2: SGHTA and FQGNSA. The CDR3 loop is CASSLAGGGSYNEQFF.

In terms of frequency, this clonotype is medium-sized (0.01 to 0.1%). The chain employs TRBV5-6 and TRBJ1-2; TCRdb outputs TRBD1, but without DNA this stays unchecked. The CDR3 has 15 residues. CDR1 SGHDT and CDR2 YYEEEE come from the germline V gene. CDR3 loop: CASSKRQGAKYGYTF.

The chain recombines TRBV20-1 with TRBJ1-1; TCRdb's assignment of TRBD1 cannot be checked, as there is no DNA. Germline V lookup: CDR1 DFQATT, CDR2 SNEGSKA (reference sequence). The CDR3 spans 11 residues. CDR3 region: CSARPDREAFF.

This clonotype counts as medium-sized by frequency. This chain joins TRBV6-5 and TRBJ2-7; TCRdb returns TRBD1, unconfirmable since there is no DNA. The CDR3 is 15 amino acids. CDR1 is MNHEY and CDR2 is SVGAGI in the germline V gene. The CDR3 loop reads CASSYPSQGGYEQYF.

Considering frequency, this clonotype is medium-sized. The J gene is TRBJ2-2, the V gene TRBV5-4; there is no DNA to check the TCRdb D call of TRBD1. The germline CDR1 and CDR2 sequences are SGHNT and YYREEE (reference sequence). The CDR3 runs to 15 residues. The CDR3 protein is CASSFWGFSTGELFF. Full variable domain (remainder filled in from reference TRBV5-4 and TRBJ2-2): ETGVTQSPTHLIKTRGQQVTLRCSSQSGHNTVSWYQQALGQGPQFIFQYYREEENGRGNFPPRFSGLQFPNYSSELNVNALELDDSALYLCASSFWGFSTGELFFGEGSRLTVL.

By frequency, this clonotype is medium-sized. The genes are TRBV5-5 and TRBJ2-7; absent DNA, TCRdb's TRBD1 call cannot be checked. The germline gives CDR1 SGHKS, CDR2 YYEKEE (reference sequence). This CDR3 is built from 17 residues. The CDR3 here is CASSARSGQGSSYEQYF.

The chain joins TRBV2 to TRBJ1-5; TCRdb's assignment of TRBD1 cannot be checked, as there is no DNA. This CDR3 has 13 amino acids. CDR1 is SNHLY and CDR2 is FYNNEI in the germline V gene. The CDR3 loop is CAIKNRVVEPQHF.

The gene calls are TRBV20-1 and TRBJ1-1. This CDR3 has 14 amino acids. Germline V lookup: CDR1 DFQATT, CDR2 SNEGSKA (reference sequence). The chain's CDR3 is CSARDPREATEAFF.

By frequency, this clonotype registers medium-sized. This rearrangement joins TRBV27 to TRBJ2-1; TCRdb proposes TRBD1, but this gene call is untestable without DNA. Germline CDR1 reads MNHEY; CDR2 reads SMNVEV (reference sequence). This CDR3 contains 14 residues. CDR3 loop: CASSFGQGNNEQFF.

The chain has TRBV20-1 and TRBJ1-2; the TRBD1 assignment by TCRdb is unverifiable without DNA. CDR1 is DFQATT and CDR2 is SNEGSKA in the germline V gene (reference sequence). The CDR3 runs 15 residues. This CDR3 is CSAEGAQAARGGYTF.

This clonotype ranks as medium-sized in terms of frequency. The chain has TRBV27 and TRBJ1-2. CDR1 is MNHEY, CDR2 SMNVEV, per germline (reference sequence). This CDR3 comprises 14 residues. This chain's CDR3 is CASSSPDTGYGYTF.

Measured by frequency, this clonotype is medium-sized (0.01 to 0.1%). This chain joins TRBV18 and TRBJ2-6; TCRdb outputs TRBD1, but without DNA this stays unchecked. The CDR3 has 17 residues. Germline CDR1 reads KGHSH; CDR2 reads LQKENI. CDR3 amino acids: CASSQITGSSGANVLTF. Together with reference TRBV18 and TRBJ2-6, the CDR3 gives the full variable domain: NAGVMQNPRHLVRRRGQEARLRCSPMKGHSHVYWYRQLPEEGLKFMVYLQKENIIDESGMPKERFSAEFPKEGPSILRIQQVVRGDSAAYFCASSQITGSSGANVLTFGAGSRLTVL.

Considering frequency, this clonotype is medium-sized (0.01 to 0.1%). The V gene is TRBV6-2 or TRBV6-3, the J gene TRBJ1-1. CDR1 and CDR2 (germline): MNHEY, SVGEGT. This CDR3 is built from 13 residues. The CDR3 sequence: CASSLAMNTEAFF.

The chain has TRBV5-1 and TRBJ1-1. Germline CDR1 and CDR2: SGHRS and YFSETQ. The CDR3 length is 15 residues. This chain's CDR3 is CASSLSQVSGAEAFF. The entire variable domain, with the rest obtained from reference TRBV5-1 and TRBJ1-1, is as follows: KAGVTQTPRYLIKTRGQQVTLSCSPISGHRSVSWYQQTPGQGLQFLFEYFSETQRNKGNFPGRFSGRQFSNSRSEMNVSTLELGDSALYLCASSLSQVSGAEAFFGQGTRLTVV.

Judged by frequency, this clonotype is medium-sized. The CDR3 sequence: CASSYSRAGELFF. The chain has TRBV7-9 and TRBJ2-2. CDR1 and CDR2 (germline): SEHNR, FQNEAQ (reference sequence). There are 13 residues in the CDR3.

The V call is TRBV6-1, the J call TRBJ2-3; checking the TCRdb D call of TRBD2 is not possible without DNA. In germline, CDR1 is MNHNS, CDR2 SASEGT. This CDR3 comprises 15 residues. CDR3 sequence: CASRLLGLGTDTQYF.

Considering frequency, this clonotype is medium-sized. The chain carries TRBV6-5 and TRBJ2-3. The CDR3 has 17 amino acids. CDR1 MNHEY and CDR2 SVGAGI come from the germline V gene. The CDR3 is CASSYSTASSPTDTQYF.

This clonotype is large by frequency. The rearrangement joins TRBV29-1 to TRBJ2-1. In germline, CDR1 is SQVTM, CDR2 ANQGSEA. The CDR3 loop spans 14 amino acids. This chain's CDR3 is CSVEDRGLYNEQFF.

This clonotype counts as medium-sized by frequency. The rearrangement joins TRBV6-1 to TRBJ1-6. The CDR3 totals 15 residues. Germline CDR1 MNHNS, CDR2 SASEGT. The CDR3 loop is CASSDRFGGNSPLHF.

This clonotype is classed as medium-sized (0.01 to 0.1%) by frequency. The gene calls are TRBV6-5 and TRBJ2-2; TCRdb designates TRBD1, a call that cannot be tested without DNA. In germline, CDR1 is MNHEY, CDR2 SVGAGI. The CDR3 runs to 15 residues. CDR3 sequence: CASSSGQGGIGELFF.

V usage is TRBV21-1 and J usage is TRBJ2-2; there is no DNA to check the TCRdb D call of TRBD1. TRBV21-1 is a recognized pseudogene. The CDR3 spans 14 residues. The chain's CDR3 is CASTPGHPTGELFF.

This clonotype ranks as medium-sized in terms of frequency. V and J are TRBV5-6 and TRBJ2-7. This CDR3 spans 12 amino acids. Germline V CDR1 and CDR2: SGHDT, YYEEEE. The CDR3 loop reads CASSLGEKEQYF.

The CDR3 sequence: CASSQVEGQNYGYTF. The chain employs TRBV4-2 and TRBJ1-2. The germline CDR1 and CDR2 sequences are LGHNA and YNFKEQ. CDR3 length: 15 residues.

This clonotype ranks as medium-sized (0.01 to 0.1%) in terms of frequency. The chain combines TRBV12-3 or TRBV12-4 with TRBJ1-2. This CDR3 has 15 amino acids. Here the CDR3 reads CASSTSWGVGYGYTF.

This clonotype is medium-sized by frequency. This chain joins TRBV15 and TRBJ2-2. The CDR3 has 13 residues. The germline V gene has CDR1 LNHNV and CDR2 YYDKDF (reference sequence). The CDR3 sequence is CATSNRKAGELFF.

This chain links TRBV28 with TRBJ2-1. The CDR3 has 14 amino acids. Germline assignment: CDR1 MDHEN and CDR2 SYDVKM. The CDR3 sequence: CASSSSGSYNEQFF.

By frequency, this clonotype is medium-sized. The genes are TRBV5-6 and TRBJ2-7; TCRdb's D call, TRBD1, is unchecked because there is no DNA. Germline CDR1 SGHDT, CDR2 YYEEEE. The CDR3 has 12 amino acids. CDR3 amino acids: CASSFDRDRQYF.